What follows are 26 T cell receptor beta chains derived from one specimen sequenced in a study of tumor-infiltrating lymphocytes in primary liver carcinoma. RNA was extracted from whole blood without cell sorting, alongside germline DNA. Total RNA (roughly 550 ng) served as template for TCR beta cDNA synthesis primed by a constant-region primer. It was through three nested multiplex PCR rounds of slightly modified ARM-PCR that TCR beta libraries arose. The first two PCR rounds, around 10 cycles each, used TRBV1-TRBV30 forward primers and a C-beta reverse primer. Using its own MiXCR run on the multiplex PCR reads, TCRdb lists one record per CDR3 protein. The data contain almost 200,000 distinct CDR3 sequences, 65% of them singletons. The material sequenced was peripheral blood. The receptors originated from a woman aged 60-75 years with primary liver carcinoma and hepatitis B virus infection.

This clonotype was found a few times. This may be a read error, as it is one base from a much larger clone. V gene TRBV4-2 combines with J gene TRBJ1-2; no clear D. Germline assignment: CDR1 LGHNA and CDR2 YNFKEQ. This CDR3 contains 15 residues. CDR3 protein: CASSQGRALNYDYTF. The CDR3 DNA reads TGTGCCAGCAGCCAAGGAAGGGCACTCAACTATGACTACACCTTC.

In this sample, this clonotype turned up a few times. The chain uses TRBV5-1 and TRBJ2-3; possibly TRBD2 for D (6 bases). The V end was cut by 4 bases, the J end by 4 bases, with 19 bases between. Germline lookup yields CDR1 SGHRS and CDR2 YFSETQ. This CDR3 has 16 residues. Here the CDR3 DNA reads TGCGCCAGCAGCCGGGGACTCCCTAGGAGCGCAGATACGCAGTATTTT. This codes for CASSRGLPRSADTQYF.

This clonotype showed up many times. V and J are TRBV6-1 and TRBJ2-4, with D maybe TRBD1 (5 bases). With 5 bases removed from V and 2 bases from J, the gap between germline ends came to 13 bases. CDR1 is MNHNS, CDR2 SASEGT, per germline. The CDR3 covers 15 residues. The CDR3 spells CASSSRQRTKNIQYF. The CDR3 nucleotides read TGTGCCAGCAGTTCCCGACAGCGTACCAAAAACATTCAGTACTTC.

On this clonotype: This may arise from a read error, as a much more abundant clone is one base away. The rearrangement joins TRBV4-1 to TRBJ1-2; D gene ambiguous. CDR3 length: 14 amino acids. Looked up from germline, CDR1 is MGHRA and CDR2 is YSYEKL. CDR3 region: CAISQGTINYGYTF. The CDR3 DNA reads TGCGCCATCAGCCAAGGAACGATTAACTATGGCTACACCTTC.

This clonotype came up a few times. The CDR3 sequence is CASSLERAYEQYF. The DNA for the CDR3 is TGCGCCAGCAGCTTGGAAAGGGCCTACGAGCAGTACTTC. The rearrangement uses TRBV5-1 and TRBJ2-7, with D unclear. Trimming removed 0 bases at V and 2 bases at J, with 6 bases between. This CDR3 is built from 13 residues. CDR1 is SGHRS, CDR2 YFSETQ, per germline.

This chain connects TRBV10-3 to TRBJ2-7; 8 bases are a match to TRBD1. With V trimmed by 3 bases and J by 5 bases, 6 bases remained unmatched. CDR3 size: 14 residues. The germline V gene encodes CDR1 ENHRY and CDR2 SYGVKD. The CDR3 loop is CAISDRQGRDEQYF. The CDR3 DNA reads TGTGCCATCAGTGACCGACAGGGGAGAGACGAGCAGTACTTC.

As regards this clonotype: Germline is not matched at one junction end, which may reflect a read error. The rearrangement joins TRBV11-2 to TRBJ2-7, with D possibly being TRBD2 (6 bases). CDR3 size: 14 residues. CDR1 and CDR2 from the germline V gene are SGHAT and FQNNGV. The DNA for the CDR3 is TGTGCCAGCAGCATGGGACTTCCGCAGGGCGAGCAGTCATTC. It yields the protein CASSMGLPQGEQSF.

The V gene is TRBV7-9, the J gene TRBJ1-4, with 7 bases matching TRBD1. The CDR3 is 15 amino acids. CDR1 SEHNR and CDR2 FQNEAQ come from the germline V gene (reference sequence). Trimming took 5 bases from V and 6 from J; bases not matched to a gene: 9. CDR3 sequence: CASSLRQGRDEKLFF. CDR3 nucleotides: TGTGCCAGCAGCCTAAGACAGGGACGCGATGAAAAACTGTTTTTT.

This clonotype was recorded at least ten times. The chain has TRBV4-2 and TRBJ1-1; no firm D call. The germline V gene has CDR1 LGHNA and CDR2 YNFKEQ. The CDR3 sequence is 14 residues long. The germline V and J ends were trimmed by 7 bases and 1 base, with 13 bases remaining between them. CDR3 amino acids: CASKGGRENTEAFF. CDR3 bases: TGTGCCAGCAAGGGAGGGAGGGAGAACACTGAAGCTTTCTTT.

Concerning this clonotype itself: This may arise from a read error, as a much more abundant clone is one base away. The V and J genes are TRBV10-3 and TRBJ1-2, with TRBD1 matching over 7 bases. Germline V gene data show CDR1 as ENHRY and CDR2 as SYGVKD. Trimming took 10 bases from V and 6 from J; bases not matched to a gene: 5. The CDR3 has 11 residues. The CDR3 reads CATRQGDGYTF. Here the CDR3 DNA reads TGTGCCACGAGACAGGGAGATGGCTACACCTTC.

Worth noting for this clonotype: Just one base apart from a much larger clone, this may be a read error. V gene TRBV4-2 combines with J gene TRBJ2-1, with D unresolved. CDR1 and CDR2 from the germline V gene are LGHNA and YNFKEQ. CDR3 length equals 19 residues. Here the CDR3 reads CASSQDRPGLLSSYNEQLF. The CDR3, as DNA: TGTGCCAGCAGCCAAGATCGGCCGGGTCTTTTGAGCTCCTACAATGAGCAGCTCTTC.

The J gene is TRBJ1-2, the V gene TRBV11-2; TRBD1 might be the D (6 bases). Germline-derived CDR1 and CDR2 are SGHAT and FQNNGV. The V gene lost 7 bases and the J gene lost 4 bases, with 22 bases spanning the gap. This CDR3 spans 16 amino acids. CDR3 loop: CASNSIRDKIPYGYTF. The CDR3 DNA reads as TGTGCCAGCAACTCCATTCGGGACAAGATCCCCTATGGCTACACCTTC.

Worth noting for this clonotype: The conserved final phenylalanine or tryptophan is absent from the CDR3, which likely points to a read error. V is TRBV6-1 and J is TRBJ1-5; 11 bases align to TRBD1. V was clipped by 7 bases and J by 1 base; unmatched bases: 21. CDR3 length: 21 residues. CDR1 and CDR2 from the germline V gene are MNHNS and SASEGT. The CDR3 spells CASINYRVGTGGAGSNQPQHS. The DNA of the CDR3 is TGTGCCAGCATCAACTACCGCGTAGGGACAGGGGGTGCAGGGAGCAATCAGCCCCAGCATTCT.

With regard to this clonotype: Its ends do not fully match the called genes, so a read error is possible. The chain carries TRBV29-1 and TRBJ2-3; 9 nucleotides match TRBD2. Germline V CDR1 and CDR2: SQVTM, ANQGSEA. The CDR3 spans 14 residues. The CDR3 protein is CSVVGGRGTDTQYF. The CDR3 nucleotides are TGCAGCGTTGTTGGCGGGAGGGGTACAGATACACAGTATTTT.

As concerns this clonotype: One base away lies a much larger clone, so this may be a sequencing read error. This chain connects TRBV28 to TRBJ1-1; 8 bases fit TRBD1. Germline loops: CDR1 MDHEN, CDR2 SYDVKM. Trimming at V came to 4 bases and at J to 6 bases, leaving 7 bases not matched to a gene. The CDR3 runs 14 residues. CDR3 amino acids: CASSWGQANAEAFF. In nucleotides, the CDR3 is TGTGCCAGCAGTTGGGGACAGGCTAACGCTGAAGCTTTCTTT.

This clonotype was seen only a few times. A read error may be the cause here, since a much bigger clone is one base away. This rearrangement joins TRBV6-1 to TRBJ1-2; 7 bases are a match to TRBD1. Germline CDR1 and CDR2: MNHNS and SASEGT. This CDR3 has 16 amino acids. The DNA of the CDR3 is TGTGCCAGCAGTGAAGCTCTAGGGGGCCGCAACTATGACTACACCTTC. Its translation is CASSEALGGRNYDYTF.

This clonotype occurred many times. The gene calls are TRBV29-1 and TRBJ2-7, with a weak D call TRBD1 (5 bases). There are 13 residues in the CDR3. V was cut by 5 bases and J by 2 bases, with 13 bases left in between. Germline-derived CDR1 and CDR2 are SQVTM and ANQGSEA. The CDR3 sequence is CSVIPDRAYEQYF. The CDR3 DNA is TGCAGCGTTATCCCCGACAGAGCCTACGAGCAGTACTTC.

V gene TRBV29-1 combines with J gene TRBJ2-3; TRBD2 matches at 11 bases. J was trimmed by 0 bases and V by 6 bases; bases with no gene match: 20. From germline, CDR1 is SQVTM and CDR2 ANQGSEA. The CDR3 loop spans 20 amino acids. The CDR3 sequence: CSVPETSGISAYWSTDTQYF. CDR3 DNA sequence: TGCAGCGTCCCCGAGACTAGCGGGATCTCCGCTTACTGGAGCACAGATACGCAGTATTTT.

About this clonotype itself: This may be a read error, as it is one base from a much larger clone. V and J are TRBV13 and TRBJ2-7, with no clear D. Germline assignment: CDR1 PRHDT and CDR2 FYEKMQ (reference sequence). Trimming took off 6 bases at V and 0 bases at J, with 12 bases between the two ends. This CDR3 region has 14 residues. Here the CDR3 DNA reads TGTGCCAGCAGTGGCAAGGCATTCTCCTACGAGCAGTACTTC. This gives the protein CASSGKAFSYEQYF.

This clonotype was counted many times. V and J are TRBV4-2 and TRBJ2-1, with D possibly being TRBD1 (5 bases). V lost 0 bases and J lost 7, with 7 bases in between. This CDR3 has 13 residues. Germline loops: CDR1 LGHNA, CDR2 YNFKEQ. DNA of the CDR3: TGTGCCAGCAGCCAAGATCCAGGGAATGAGCAGTTCTTC. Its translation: CASSQDPGNEQFF.

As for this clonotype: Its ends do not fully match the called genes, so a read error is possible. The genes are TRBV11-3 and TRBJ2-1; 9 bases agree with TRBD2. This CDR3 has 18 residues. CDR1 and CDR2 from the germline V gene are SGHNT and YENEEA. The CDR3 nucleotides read TGTACCAGCAGCTTTAGGGGTAGCGGGAGTTTCTTCTACAATGAGCAGTTCTTC. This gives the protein CTSSFRGSGSFFYNEQFF.

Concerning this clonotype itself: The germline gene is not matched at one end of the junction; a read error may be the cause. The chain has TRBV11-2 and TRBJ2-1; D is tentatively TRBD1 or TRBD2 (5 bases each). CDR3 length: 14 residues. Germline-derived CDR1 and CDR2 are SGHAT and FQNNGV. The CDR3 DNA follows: TGTGCCAGCAGCTTAAGTGGGACGTACAATGGGCAGTTATTC. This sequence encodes CASSLSGTYNGQLF.

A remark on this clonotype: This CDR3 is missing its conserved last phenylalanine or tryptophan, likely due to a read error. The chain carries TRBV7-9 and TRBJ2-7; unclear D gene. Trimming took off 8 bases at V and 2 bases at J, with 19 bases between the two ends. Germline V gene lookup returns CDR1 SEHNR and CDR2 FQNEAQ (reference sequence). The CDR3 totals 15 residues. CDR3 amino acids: CASVSLPLTTYEQYL. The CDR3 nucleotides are TGTGCCAGCGTTTCTCTGCCCCTCACCACCTACGAGCAGTACCTC.

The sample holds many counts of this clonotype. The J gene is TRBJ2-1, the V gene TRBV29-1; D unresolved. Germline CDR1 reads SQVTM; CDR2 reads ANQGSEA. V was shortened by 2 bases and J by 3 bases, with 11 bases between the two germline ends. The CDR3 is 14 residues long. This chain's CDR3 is CSVETLSVYNEQFF. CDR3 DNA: TGCAGCGTTGAAACCTTGTCGGTCTACAATGAGCAGTTCTTC.

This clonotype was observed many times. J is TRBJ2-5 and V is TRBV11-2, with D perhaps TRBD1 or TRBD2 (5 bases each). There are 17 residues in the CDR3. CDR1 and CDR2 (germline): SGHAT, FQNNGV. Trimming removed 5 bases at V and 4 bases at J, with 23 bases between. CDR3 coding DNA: TGTGCCAGCAGCCAAACCGGGACCCTCACCCCCCGAGAGACCCAGTACTTC. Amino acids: CASSQTGTLTPRETQYF.

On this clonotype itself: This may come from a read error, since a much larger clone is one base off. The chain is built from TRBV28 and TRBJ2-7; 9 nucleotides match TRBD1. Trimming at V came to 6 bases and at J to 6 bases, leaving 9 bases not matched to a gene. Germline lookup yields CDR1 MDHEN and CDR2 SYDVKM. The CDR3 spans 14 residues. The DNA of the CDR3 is TGTGCCAGCAGCGGGACAGGGTTTACCTCCGAGCAGTACTTC. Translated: CASSGTGFTSEQYF.